One sample yielded the 9 T cell receptor beta chains listed below, sequenced in a study of T cells in Graves' hyperthyroidism and ophthalmopathy. Amplified TCR beta CDR3 regions came from RNA transcripts. Carried out on the TCR CDR3, a first-round RT-PCR used the HTBI primer set. A single record per CDR3 protein comes from TCRdb applying MiXCR to the multiplex PCR reads. The sample includes about 180,000 distinct CDR3 sequences, approximately 9% seen only once; the top ten take approximately 20%. What was sequenced was blood. These receptors all come from a woman aged 18 to 35 with Graves' hyperthyroidism that later progressed to Graves' ophthalmopathy.

This clonotype was recorded at least ten times. The V gene is TRBV12-5, the J gene TRBJ1-2; a weak D match, TRBD1 (6 bases). The CDR3 sequence is 14 residues long. CDR1 is LGHNT, CDR2 FRNRAP, per germline. V was cut by 2 bases and J by 3 bases, with 10 bases left in between. Here the CDR3 reads CASGLTDSDYGYTF. CDR3 DNA sequence: TGTGCTAGTGGTTTGACGGACAGCGACTATGGCTACACCTTC. The whole variable domain, filled in from reference TRBV12-5 and TRBJ1-2, reads DARVTQTPRHKVTEMGQEVTMRCQPILGHNTVFWYRQTMMQGLELLAYFRNRAPLDDSGMPKDRFSAEMPDATLATLKIQPSEPRDSAVYFCASGLTDSDYGYTFGSGTRLTVV.

This clonotype was detected a few times. CDR3 loop: CASSQDHSSGSYNEQFF. The CDR3 region has the DNA TGCGCCAGCAGCCAAGACCACAGCAGCGGCTCCTACAATGAGCAGTTCTTC. This chain connects TRBV4-1 to TRBJ2-1, with D maybe TRBD2 (5 bases). Germline-derived CDR1 and CDR2 are MGHRA and YSYEKL. The CDR3 has 17 residues. V dropped 0 bases and J dropped 0 bases, with 12 bases sitting between them.

V is TRBV7-8 and J is TRBJ2-3; either TRBD1 or TRBD2 may supply D (5 bases each). Trimming took off 4 bases at V and 2 bases at J, with 13 bases between the two ends. The CDR3 runs to 15 residues. Germline CDR1 SGHVS, CDR2 FQNEAQ. CDR3 amino acids: CASSSPGRDTDTQYF. The DNA for the CDR3 is TGTGCCAGCAGCTCCCCGGGGCGCGACACAGATACGCAGTATTTT.

The V call is TRBV9, the J call TRBJ1-4; D may be TRBD1 (5 bases). The CDR3 runs to 15 residues. Germline-derived CDR1 and CDR2 are SGDLS and YYNGEE. Trimming shortened V by 1 base and J by 7 bases, and 14 bases separated the two germline ends. CDR3 residues: CASSVSGGSGEKLFF. CDR3 DNA sequence: TGTGCCAGCAGCGTATCCGGGGGGTCGGGTGAAAAACTGTTTTTT.

The chain recombines TRBV7-2 with TRBJ2-6, with TRBD1 identical over 9 bases. The CDR3 runs 17 residues. Germline lookup yields CDR1 SGHTA and CDR2 FQGNSA. Germline trimming cut 6 bases from V and 1 base from J; bases unmatched to any gene: 7. DNA for the CDR3: TGTGCCAGCAGACCCAGGACAGGGGTTTCTGGGGCCAACGTCCTGACTTTC. Translated, it gives CASRPRTGVSGANVLTF.

In this sample, this clonotype turned up once. V is TRBV12-3 or TRBV12-4 and J is TRBJ1-6; 11 bases line up with TRBD1. The V gene end was trimmed by 7 bases and the J gene end by 10 bases; junction bases not matched to a gene: 9. This CDR3 region has 15 residues. The CDR3 sequence: CASIRGQGGGSPLHF. The CDR3 coding sequence is TGTGCCAGCATTCGGGGACAGGGGGGGGGGTCACCCCTCCACTTT.

Regarding this clonotype: A much larger clone sits a single nucleotide away, making a read error possible. The chain employs TRBV20-1 and TRBJ2-5, with D perhaps assigned TRBD1 or TRBD2 (5 bases each). Deletions cut 6 bases from V and 4 bases from J, with 18 bases between. There are 14 residues in the CDR3. In germline, CDR1 is DFQATT, CDR2 SNEGSKA (reference sequence). The CDR3 sequence is CSAPMRYGGETQYF. The CDR3 DNA sequence: TGCAGTGCCCCCATGAGATATGGGGGAGAGACCCAGTACTTC.

This clonotype was seen more than once but under ten times. An end of the junction does not agree with germline; a read error may underlie this. This chain connects TRBV5-6 to TRBJ2-1; D is uncertain. The CDR3 is 15 amino acids. Germline V lookup: CDR1 SGHDT, CDR2 YYEEEE. CDR3 residues: CASSLFSLLYNEQSF. The CDR3 DNA reads TGTGCCAGCAGCTTGTTTTCACTGCTCTACAATGAGCAGTCCTTC.

The table lists this clonotype with many counts. J is TRBJ1-1 and V is TRBV19; perhaps TRBD1 as D (5 bases). The CDR3 spans 14 residues. The germline V gene encodes CDR1 LNHDA and CDR2 SQIVND (reference sequence). Trimming shortened V by 4 bases and J by 4 bases, and 13 bases separated the two germline ends. The CDR3 loop reads CASSTAGGATEAFF. CDR3 nucleotide sequence: TGTGCCAGTAGTACCGCCGGGGGTGCCACTGAAGCTTTCTTT. The complete variable domain, with remaining parts taken from reference TRBV19 and TRBJ1-1, reads DGGITQSPKYLFRKEGQNVTLSCEQNLNHDAMYWYRQDPGQGLRLIYYSQIVNDFQKGDIAEGYSVSREKKESFPLTVTSAQKNPTAFYLCASSTAGGATEAFFGQGTRLTVV.